Listed here are 8 T cell receptor beta chains from one sample, sequenced in a study of T cells in women clearing cervical HPV infection (dated 2018 in TCRdb). The library was obtained by the immunoSEQ multiplex PCR assay. TCRdb re-hosts the immuneACCESS table, in-frame sequences only. Its copies lack some clones; in the studies checked, an unresolved V gene accounts for under half of them, and the cause for the rest is not known. This sample's records show tens of thousands of clones. The ten biggest clones cover around 9.2% of the sample. Specimen: blood buffy coat. These TCRs come from a woman between 18 and 75 years old with a cervical HPV16 infection that either progressed to CIN3+ or cleared (not recorded which).

As to this clone: The read stops 3 residues short of the end of the CDR3; the missing end is completed from the germline J gene. This chain joins TRBV10-1 and TRBJ2-5, with D possibly being TRBD2 (6 bases). CDR1 is WNHNN and CDR2 is SYGVQD in the germline V gene (reference sequence). The CDR3 runs 12 residues. V was shortened by 6 bases and J by 5 bases, with 10 bases between the two germline ends. Partial CDR3 DNA: TGCGCCAGCAGGGACCTAGCGGAGACC. It specifies CASRDLAET. The CDR3 in its entirety is CASRDLAETQYF.

With regard to this clone: The read gets to within 3 residues of the CDR3 end, and the germline J gene fills in the rest. The chain is built from TRBV19 and TRBJ1-2, with D perhaps matching TRBD1 (6 bases). Trimming shortened V by 4 bases and J by 1 base, and 16 bases separated the two germline ends. The CDR3 is 16 amino acids. Per germline, CDR1 LNHDA and CDR2 SQIVND (reference sequence). The CDR3 sequence is CASSTSDSHFNYGYTF. Incomplete CDR3 DNA: TGTGCCAGTAGTACCTCGGACAGCCACTTTAACTATGGC.

As to this clone: Read coverage stops 3 residues before the CDR3 terminus; the germline J gene supplies the remainder. This rearrangement joins TRBV20-1 to TRBJ2-2; TRBD1 agrees at 8 bases. The CDR3 is made up of 16 amino acids. Germline-derived CDR1 and CDR2 are DFQATT and SNEGSKA (reference sequence). The covered CDR3 bases are TGCAGTGCTCCGGACAGGGCGAGCTCCTATAATTCACCG. It specifies CSAPDRASSYNSP. The whole CDR3 sequence is CSAPDRASSYNSPLFF.

On this clone: The read finishes 3 residues shy of the CDR3 end, and the germline J gene is used to complete it. The V gene is TRBV20-1, the J gene TRBJ2-5; 11 nucleotides agree with TRBD2. CDR1 is DFQATT and CDR2 is SNEGSKA in the germline V gene (reference sequence). Trimming at V came to 4 bases and at J to 5 bases, leaving 9 bases not matched to a gene. The CDR3 has 15 residues. The CDR3 spells CSATGSSGRRETQYF. The CDR3 DNA, read in part, is TGCAGTGCTACCGGATCTAGCGGGAGGAGGGAGACC.

As for this clone: The read ends 3 residues shy of where the CDR3 ends; the end is completed using the germline J gene. The chain couples TRBV6-2 or TRBV6-3 to TRBJ2-7; D not certain. Trimming took off 2 bases at V and 3 bases at J, with 2 bases between the two ends. Germline lookup yields CDR1 MNHEY and CDR2 SVGEGT. This CDR3 contains 11 residues. This CDR3 is CASSYLYEQYF. CDR3 DNA (partial): TGTGCCAGCAGTTACCTCTACGAG.

Regarding this clone: The read ends 3 residues before the CDR3 terminus; that terminus is restored from the germline J gene. This chain joins TRBV6-1 and TRBJ2-3, with D perhaps matching TRBD2 (7 bases). Germline V gene lookup returns CDR1 MNHNS and CDR2 SASEGT. Trimming removed 5 bases from V and 4 bases from J, with 13 bases in between. CDR3 size: 14 residues. CDR3 protein: CASSKGGVSDTQYF. The part of the CDR3 DNA that was read is TGTGCCAGCAGTAAAGGGGGGGTCTCAGATACG.

Remarks on this clone: From the germline J gene comes the end of the CDR3, since the read stops 3 residues before it. The chain carries TRBV24-1 and TRBJ2-3; 7 bases are a match to TRBD2. The CDR3 has 18 residues. The V and J ends lost 5 bases and 3 bases, in that order; junction bases with no gene match: 16. The germline gives CDR1 KGHDR, CDR2 SFDVKD. The CDR3: CATSGPGTKIGITDTQYF. CDR3 DNA (partial): TGTGCCACCAGTGGCCCGGGGACTAAAATTGGGATTACAGATACG.

As concerns this clone: The read is 3 residues too short to cover the CDR3 end, so that end is filled in from the germline J gene. The chain carries TRBV5-1 and TRBJ1-2; D is perhaps TRBD1 (5 bases). V lost 0 bases, J lost 1 base, and 16 bases lay in between. The CDR3 runs 17 residues. Germline V gives CDR1 SGHRS, CDR2 YFSETQ. The CDR3 region is CASSLATWGAYNYGYTF. The covered CDR3 bases are TGCGCCAGCAGCTTGGCTACTTGGGGCGCTTATAACTATGGC.